This TCR beta chain was captured in a study of T cell responses to AZD1222 COVID-19 vaccine. Of note for this clone: What it binds is not known.

The study, taken as a whole, reports: It should be noted that donors were predominantly white British and more often female, and clonal diversity was possibly underestimated. Rises in breadth and depth of Spike-specific TCRs came after two AZD1222 doses. Regions 160-218 and 743-854 held dominance among vaccine-associated CD4 TCRs, which spanned spike.

The assay was immunoSEQ multiplex PCR, and TCRdb's table has in-frame clones only and misses some. The sample carries 100,000 to 130,000 clones, 75% to 95% recorded once. Pooling covered second doses at about 4 or about 12 weeks. Sequencing was performed on peripheral blood, taken 28 days after the second AZD1222 dose. The source of this sequence is an adult who received the AZD1222 COVID-19 vaccine.

The CDR3 coding sequence is TGTGCCAGCAGTGACCCCCCAATACAGTACTTC. Encoded protein: CASSDPPIQYF. V usage is TRBV25-1 and J usage is TRBJ2-7; no clear D. Germline CDR1 MGHDK, CDR2 SYGVNS. Trimming shortened V by 3 bases and J by 10 bases, and 10 bases separated the two germline ends. This CDR3 is built from 11 residues.